Below are 20 T cell receptor beta chains sequenced from a single sample in a study of blood T cell repertoires in COVID-19. TCRdb keeps only in-frame clones here, not all; method: immunoSEQ multiplex PCR. The repertoire holds 180,000 or so clones, with roughly nine tenths as singletons. The sample taken for sequencing was peripheral blood. All receptors derive from a man between 18 and 29 years old with acute or convalescent COVID-19.

This clone came up once. The CDR3 reads CASSYSTGGTNEKLFF. CDR3 DNA sequence: TGTGCCAGCAGTTACTCGACAGGGGGGACTAATGAAAAACTGTTTTTT. This chain links TRBV6-5 with TRBJ1-4; the match to TRBD1 covers 9 bases. This CDR3 spans 16 amino acids. Germline values: CDR1 MNHEY, CDR2 SVGAGI. V gave up 0 bases and J gave up 2 bases; unmatched junction bases: 1.

This chain connects TRBV6-5 to TRBJ1-5; TRBD1 agrees at 7 bases. In germline, CDR1 is MNHEY, CDR2 SVGAGI. CDR3 length: 15 residues. Germline trimming cut 4 bases from V and 4 bases from J; bases unmatched to any gene: 7. The DNA of the CDR3 is TGTGCCAGCAGTTTGGACAGGCGTGTAAATCAGCCCCAGCATTTT. As protein: CASSLDRRVNQPQHF.

This clone was observed a handful of times. J is TRBJ1-3 and V is TRBV6-5; D possibly corresponds to TRBD1 (5 bases). V dropped 6 bases and J dropped 0 bases, with 9 bases sitting between them. The CDR3 spans 14 residues. Germline values: CDR1 MNHEY, CDR2 SVGAGI. The DNA of the CDR3 is TGTGCCAGCAGAAGACAGCACTCTGGAAACACCATATATTTT. It encodes CASRRQHSGNTIYF.

The V gene is TRBV19, the J gene TRBJ2-7; 8 bases line up with TRBD1. The CDR3 consists of 15 residues. Germline V gene sequence: CDR1 LNHDA, CDR2 SQIVND (reference sequence). The V segment lost 5 bases and the J segment 4 bases; nucleotides outside the gene matches: 10. DNA for the CDR3: TGTGCCAGTAGTCCTTATACGGGACAGGATTACGAGCAGTACTTC. This sequence encodes CASSPYTGQDYEQYF.

V gene TRBV7-2 combines with J gene TRBJ2-3; no definite D call. Trimming shortened V by 4 bases and J by 0 bases, and 8 bases separated the two germline ends. Germline V gene lookup returns CDR1 SGHTA and CDR2 FQGNSA. This CDR3 comprises 14 residues. Written as DNA, the CDR3 is TGTGCCAGCAGCTCTTATCTTAGCACAGATACGCAGTATTTT. Translation: CASSSYLSTDTQYF.

The chain's CDR3 is CASSKAEGRTGKTGELFF. CDR3 DNA: TGTGCCAGCAGCAAAGCTGAGGGGCGGACAGGGAAGACCGGGGAGCTGTTTTTT. V gene TRBV21-1 combines with J gene TRBJ2-2; TRBD1 is taken as the D call from the table, unchecked against the DNA. TRBV21-1 is noted as a pseudogene. The CDR3 covers 18 residues.

This chain uses TRBV11-3 with TRBJ1-1; no clear D. CDR1 SGHNT and CDR2 YENEEA come from the germline V gene. Trimming removed 5 bases at V and 1 base at J, with 8 bases between. This CDR3 is 13 amino acids long. This CDR3 is CASSLGRNTEAFF. The DNA for the CDR3 is TGTGCCAGCAGCCTGGGGAGGAACACTGAAGCTTTCTTT.

The chain combines TRBV5-4 with TRBJ2-1; tentatively, D is TRBD2 (7 bases). Germline V gene data show CDR1 as SGHNT and CDR2 as YYREEE (reference sequence). V was shortened by 4 bases and J by 6 bases, with 23 bases between the two germline ends. The length of the CDR3 is 17 residues. The CDR3 bases are TGTGCCAGCAGCGGGGGGGAGGGGGATCCCACATCCAATGAGCAGTTCTTC. It specifies CASSGGEGDPTSNEQFF.

The chain carries TRBV5-1 and TRBJ2-7; D ambiguous. CDR1 is SGHRS and CDR2 is YFSETQ in the germline V gene. The CDR3 contains 14 residues. With 4 bases removed from V and 7 bases from J, the gap between germline ends came to 18 bases. The CDR3 here is CASSLPTLPKEQYF. DNA of the CDR3: TGCGCCAGCAGCCTACCTACCCTTCCTAAAGAGCAGTACTTC.

This clone was seen just once. V gene TRBV11-2 combines with J gene TRBJ1-1, with D unresolved. The germline V gene encodes CDR1 SGHAT and CDR2 FQNNGV. Between the trimmed V and J ends, which lost 0 bases and 7 bases, there was a span of 3 bases. This CDR3 spans 11 amino acids. CDR3 in amino acids: CASSLDLEAFF. CDR3 in DNA: TGTGCCAGCAGCTTAGACCTTGAAGCTTTCTTT.

The genes are TRBV5-5 and TRBJ2-7; 11 nucleotides line up with TRBD1. The length of the CDR3 is 15 residues. Germline CDR1 reads SGHKS; CDR2 reads YYEKEE (reference sequence). The ends lost 0 bases at V and 5 bases at J; junction bases unmatched: 4. CDR3 amino acids: CASSLDGQGAHEQYF. In DNA form, the CDR3 reads TGTGCCAGCAGCTTGGATGGACAGGGGGCCCACGAGCAGTACTTC.

The chain combines TRBV30 with TRBJ1-6, with 9 bases matching TRBD1. V lost 0 bases to trimming and J lost 14 bases; unmatched junction nucleotides: 5. This CDR3 is 13 amino acids long. Germline V CDR1 and CDR2: GTSNPN, SVGIG (reference sequence). The CDR3 loop reads CAWSVTGGSTLHF. CDR3 DNA: TGTGCCTGGAGTGTTACAGGGGGCTCTACCCTCCACTTT.

V usage is TRBV28 and J usage is TRBJ1-6, with a tentative D call TRBD1 (5 bases). Trimming shortened V by 5 bases and J by 6 bases, and 14 bases separated the two germline ends. Germline V gene data show CDR1 as MDHEN and CDR2 as SYDVKM. The CDR3 covers 15 residues. The CDR3 is CASSGLGLINSPLHF. The DNA for the CDR3 is TGTGCCAGCAGTGGGCTGGGACTGATTAATTCACCCCTCCACTTT.

The V and J genes are TRBV11-2 and TRBJ1-5; maybe TRBD1 (5 bases). The germline V gene has CDR1 SGHAT and CDR2 FQNNGV. This CDR3 has 15 residues. V was trimmed by 0 bases and J by 5 bases, leaving 11 bases between them. CDR3: CASSLESGGHQPQHF. The CDR3 nucleotides are TGTGCCAGCAGCTTAGAAAGCGGGGGACATCAGCCCCAGCATTTT. The full variable domain, its missing parts supplied by reference TRBV11-2 and TRBJ1-5, is EAGVAQSPRYKIIEKRQSVAFWCNPISGHATLYWYQQILGQGPKLLIQFQNNGVVDDSQLPKDRFSAERLKGVDSTLKIQPAKLEDSAVYLCASSLESGGHQPQHFGDGTRLSIL.

This clone was counted between two and nine times. The gene calls are TRBV2 and TRBJ1-6, with 7 nucleotides matching TRBD1. This CDR3 has 18 amino acids. After removal of 4 bases from V and 6 bases from J, the junction contained 15 bases not matched to a gene. The germline CDR1 and CDR2 sequences are SNHLY and FYNNEI. The CDR3 loop is CASSVIREVPGGNSPLHF. The CDR3 coding sequence is TGTGCCAGCAGTGTGATCAGGGAGGTTCCAGGGGGTAATTCACCCCTCCACTTT.

The CDR3 is CASSFLGRGTGELFF. Written as DNA, the CDR3 is TGTGCCAGCAGTTTTTTGGGGAGGGGGACCGGGGAGCTGTTTTTT. The chain employs TRBV28 and TRBJ2-2, with D perhaps matching TRBD2 (7 bases). Germline V CDR1 and CDR2: MDHEN, SYDVKM. V was trimmed by 3 bases and J by 5 bases, leaving 13 bases between them. The CDR3 totals 15 residues.

This chain links TRBV11-2 with TRBJ2-2, with a tentative D call TRBD2 (6 bases). The germline V and J ends were trimmed by 2 bases and 7 bases, with 11 bases remaining between them. This CDR3 is built from 14 residues. Germline lookup yields CDR1 SGHAT and CDR2 FQNNGV. The CDR3 DNA reads TGTGCCAGCAGCTTACGGGGGTTTGGCGGGGAGCTGTTTTTT. It is translated as CASSLRGFGGELFF. The full variable domain, its missing parts supplied by reference TRBV11-2 and TRBJ2-2, is EAGVAQSPRYKIIEKRQSVAFWCNPISGHATLYWYQQILGQGPKLLIQFQNNGVVDDSQLPKDRFSAERLKGVDSTLKIQPAKLEDSAVYLCASSLRGFGGELFFGEGSRLTVL.

The gene calls are TRBV30 and TRBJ2-3; 8 bases are a match to TRBD2. Germline V lookup: CDR1 GTSNPN, CDR2 SVGIG (reference sequence). The CDR3 has 17 residues. V was clipped by 0 bases and J by 2 bases; unmatched bases: 10. The CDR3 sequence: CAWSVFGRGATTDTQYF. The CDR3 nucleotides read TGTGCCTGGAGTGTTTTTGGGCGGGGGGCCACCACAGATACGCAGTATTTT.

V is TRBV5-8 and J is TRBJ1-3; 7 positions agree with TRBD1. Trimming cost V 7 bases and J 0 bases; bases outside gene matches: 4. CDR1 SGHTS and CDR2 YDEGEE come from the germline V gene. The CDR3 is 14 residues long. CDR3 sequence: CASPRDSSGNTIYF. The CDR3, as DNA: TGTGCCAGCCCTCGGGACAGCTCTGGAAACACCATATATTTT.

This chain joins TRBV7-8 and TRBJ2-2; possibly TRBD1 for D (6 bases). Trimming took off 5 bases at V and 5 bases at J, with 15 bases between the two ends. The germline V gene has CDR1 SGHVS and CDR2 FQNEAQ. This CDR3 region has 15 residues. The CDR3 DNA follows: TGTGCCAGCAGCGTAACAGGGATAGCTACCGGGGAGCTGTTTTTT. It specifies CASSVTGIATGELFF. Combining the CDR3 with reference TRBV7-8 and TRBJ2-2 gives the whole variable domain GAGVSQSPRYKVAKRGQDVALRCDPISGHVSLFWYQQALGQGPEFLTYFQNEAQLDKSGLPSDRFFAERPEGSVSTLKIQRTQQEDSAVYLCASSVTGIATGELFFGEGSRLTVL.